These 30 T cell receptor beta chains share one sample of origin, sequenced in a study of cytomegalovirus exposure and HLA in healthy donors. The PCR ran on 60 Vbeta and 13 Jbeta primers. Data came from immunoSEQ multiplex PCR; TCRdb stores just in-frame clones and leaves some out. The data contain over 150,000 clones, roughly 76% of them singletons. Sequenced: PBMCs. The receptors shown here come from a woman in her forties or fifties in good health and CMV-seronegative.

This chain connects TRBV6-5 to TRBJ1-2, with TRBD1 identical over 8 bases. The germline V gene has CDR1 MNHEY and CDR2 SVGAGI. The J segment lost 5 bases and the V segment lost 6 bases, leaving 5 bases of the junction unmatched. The CDR3 contains 13 residues. In DNA form, the CDR3 reads TGTGCCAGCAGCGTCGACAGGGGTTATGGCTACACCTTC. Amino acids: CASSVDRGYGYTF.

The table lists this clone with a few counts. The V call is TRBV7-2, the J call TRBJ1-5; D remains unclear. There are 15 residues in the CDR3. Germline V gene lookup returns CDR1 SGHTA and CDR2 FQGNSA. Trimming took 0 bases from V and 1 from J, leaving 7 bases between them. The CDR3 DNA sequence: TGTGCCAGCAGCTTAGCCCCGGGGAGCAATCAGCCCCAGCATTTT. Protein product: CASSLAPGSNQPQHF.

The chain recombines TRBV19 with TRBJ2-1; 8 nucleotides line up with TRBD1. The CDR3 totals 15 residues. Germline V gene lookup returns CDR1 LNHDA and CDR2 SQIVND (reference sequence). V lost 4 bases, J lost 6 bases, and 8 bases stayed unmatched. Here the CDR3 DNA reads TGTGCCAGTAGTACCCTGACAGGGGTTGGCAATGAGCAGTTCTTC. This encodes CASSTLTGVGNEQFF.

The chain employs TRBV23-1 and TRBJ2-6; 11 bases match TRBD1. TRBV23-1 is an ORF for which the function is uncertain. V gave up 8 bases and J gave up 2 bases; unmatched junction bases: 5. The CDR3 loop spans 16 amino acids. The CDR3 DNA is TGCGCCAGCCGGGACAGGGGGACACCTGGGGCCAACGTCCTGACTTTC. This gives the protein CASRDRGTPGANVLTF.

This chain joins TRBV10-3 and TRBJ1-6, with a weak D call TRBD1 (6 bases). Per the germline V gene, CDR1 is ENHRY and CDR2 is SYGVKD. The CDR3 consists of 13 residues. V lost 10 bases, J lost 6 bases, and 13 bases lay in between. The CDR3 loop reads CATVGQLNSPLHF. The DNA of the CDR3 is TGTGCCACCGTCGGACAGCTTAATTCACCCCTCCACTTT.

This clone was seen a handful of times. This chain uses TRBV7-9 with TRBJ2-7; TRBD1 might be the D (5 bases). Germline V gives CDR1 SEHNR, CDR2 FQNEAQ (reference sequence). Trimming took off 8 bases at V and 3 bases at J, with 8 bases between the two ends. The CDR3 is 11 residues long. DNA of the CDR3: TGTGCCAGCCCCAGGGTCTACGAGCAGTACTTC. Its protein product is CASPRVYEQYF.

The gene calls are TRBV29-1 and TRBJ1-1, with a tentative D call TRBD1 (5 bases). The CDR3 extends over 16 amino acids. The V gene's germline CDR1 is SQVTM and CDR2 ANQGSEA. Trimming cost V 2 bases and J 4 bases, with 20 bases left between them. CDR3 residues: CSVEMGQGLGGTEAFF. The DNA of the CDR3 is TGCAGCGTTGAAATGGGGCAGGGTCTGGGGGGCACTGAAGCTTTCTTT.

This chain uses TRBV30 with TRBJ2-1; D unresolved. From germline, CDR1 is GTSNPN and CDR2 SVGIG (reference sequence). This CDR3 spans 13 amino acids. Trimming removed 8 bases at V and 0 bases at J, with 11 bases between. CDR3 bases: TGTGCCCTGGGCCTCTTCTCCTACAATGAGCAGTTCTTC. It yields the protein CALGLFSYNEQFF.

The chain uses TRBV6-6 and TRBJ1-1; weak D call: TRBD1 (6 bases). This CDR3 is built from 16 residues. Per germline, CDR1 MNHNY and CDR2 SVGAGI (reference sequence). V gave up 2 bases and J gave up 4 bases, with 17 bases separating them. CDR3 in amino acids: CASSYSGGGRFTEAFF. Written as DNA, the CDR3 is TGTGCCAGCAGTTACAGTGGGGGCGGGAGGTTCACTGAAGCTTTCTTT.

In its sample, this clone was seen a few times. J is TRBJ2-7 and V is TRBV7-9; the match to TRBD1 covers 10 bases. CDR1 and CDR2 (germline): SEHNR, FQNEAQ (reference sequence). The length of the CDR3 is 14 residues. The V segment lost 4 bases and the J segment 3 bases; nucleotides outside the gene matches: 3. The CDR3 sequence is CASSSGTGDYEQYF. DNA of the CDR3: TGTGCCAGCAGCTCCGGGACAGGGGACTACGAGCAGTACTTC.

This rearrangement joins TRBV2 to TRBJ2-1; 10 bases agree with TRBD2. Germline CDR1 and CDR2: SNHLY and FYNNEI. The CDR3 runs to 14 residues. V was pared by 9 bases and J by 4 bases, with 6 bases of the junction left unmatched. CDR3 sequence reads: CARLSLAGYNEQFF. The DNA for the CDR3 is TGTGCCAGGCTGTCACTAGCGGGGTACAATGAGCAGTTCTTC.

This chain joins TRBV5-4 and TRBJ1-2; D gene unclear. Trimming pared 5 bases from V and 0 bases from J, leaving 11 bases between. The germline V gene encodes CDR1 SGHNT and CDR2 YYREEE (reference sequence). This CDR3 contains 14 residues. The CDR3 coding sequence is TGTGCCAGCAGAATTACCGGGACTAACTATGGCTACACCTTC. Amino acids: CASRITGTNYGYTF.

The chain uses TRBV6-1 and TRBJ1-3, with D uncertain. The CDR3 spans 13 residues. The V end was cut by 6 bases, the J end by 0 bases, with 6 bases between. CDR1 and CDR2 (germline): MNHNS, SASEGT. CDR3 residues: CASRVLSGNTIYF. The DNA for the CDR3 is TGTGCCAGCAGGGTACTCTCTGGAAACACCATATATTTT.

The chain uses TRBV7-2 and TRBJ1-1, with TRBD1 as a possible D gene (5 bases). Germline V gene sequence: CDR1 SGHTA, CDR2 FQGNSA. Trimming took off 4 bases at V and 5 bases at J, with 11 bases between the two ends. The CDR3 has 13 amino acids. CDR3 protein: CASSSSGGTEAFF. In DNA form, the CDR3 reads TGTGCCAGCAGCTCGAGTGGGGGGACTGAAGCTTTCTTT.

V usage is TRBV11-2 and J usage is TRBJ2-7; 8 bases align to TRBD1. The J segment lost 2 bases and the V segment lost 3 bases, leaving 3 bases of the junction unmatched. The CDR3 length is 14 residues. The germline V gene has CDR1 SGHAT and CDR2 FQNNGV. The CDR3 bases are TGTGCCAGCAGCTTCGGGACAGGAGCCTACGAGCAGTACTTC. Encoded protein: CASSFGTGAYEQYF.

At least ten counts were recorded for this clone. The V gene is TRBV28, the J gene TRBJ2-7; 14 bases line up with TRBD2. The germline V gene has CDR1 MDHEN and CDR2 SYDVKM. With 0 bases clipped from V and 7 bases from J, the junction kept 8 bases outside the gene matches. The CDR3 runs to 17 residues. CDR3 loop: CASSLWRLAGGPGEQYF. CDR3 bases: TGTGCCAGCAGTTTATGGAGACTAGCGGGAGGGCCTGGGGAGCAGTACTTC. Full variable domain (remainder filled in from reference TRBV28 and TRBJ2-7): DVKVTQSSRYLVKRTGEKVFLECVQDMDHENMFWYRQDPGLGLRLIYFSYDVKMKEKGDIPEGYSVSREKKERFSLILESASTNQTSMYLCASSLWRLAGGPGEQYFGPGTRLTVT.

This chain connects TRBV7-9 to TRBJ1-4; D possibly corresponds to TRBD1 (6 bases). This CDR3 is 14 amino acids long. Germline CDR1 SEHNR, CDR2 FQNEAQ (reference sequence). V shed 4 bases and J shed 4 bases, with 10 bases lying between them. Here the CDR3 reads CASSSGGLNEKLFF. As DNA, the CDR3 is TGTGCCAGCAGCTCGGGGGGGCTTAATGAAAAACTGTTTTTT.

The V call is TRBV7-2, the J call TRBJ1-2; a possible D gene is TRBD1 (5 bases). CDR1 is SGHTA, CDR2 FQGNSA, per germline. This CDR3 is 15 amino acids long. V lost 1 base to trimming and J lost 3 bases, with 12 bases between them. CDR3 amino acids: CASSLDQGAHYGYTF. CDR3 in DNA: TGTGCCAGCAGCTTAGACCAGGGCGCTCACTATGGCTACACCTTC.

This chain links TRBV5-4 with TRBJ1-6; no firm D call. Germline CDR1 SGHNT, CDR2 YYREEE (reference sequence). CDR3 length equals 13 residues. With 0 bases removed from V and 7 bases from J, the gap between germline ends came to 5 bases. The CDR3 loop reads CASSLGHNSPLHF. DNA for the CDR3: TGTGCCAGCAGCTTGGGGCACAATTCACCCCTCCACTTT.

The rearrangement uses TRBV13 and TRBJ1-2; 8 positions agree with TRBD1. Germline loops: CDR1 PRHDT, CDR2 FYEKMQ (reference sequence). Trimming cost V 2 bases and J 4 bases; bases outside gene matches: 3. This CDR3 has 14 amino acids. CDR3 DNA sequence: TGTGCCAGCAGCTTAAGGGACAGGACCTATGGCTACACCTTC. Its protein is CASSLRDRTYGYTF.

This chain uses TRBV28 with TRBJ2-2; 10 bases agree with TRBD1. Germline CDR1 is MDHEN and CDR2 is SYDVKM. J was trimmed by 7 bases and V by 3 bases; bases with no gene match: 5. The CDR3 runs to 15 residues. This CDR3 reads CASSFRDRGIGELFF. DNA of the CDR3: TGTGCCAGCAGTTTCCGGGACAGGGGCATCGGGGAGCTGTTTTTT.

This clone was recorded a few times. The V and J genes are TRBV7-2 and TRBJ1-1; 9 bases match TRBD1. Germline CDR1 and CDR2: SGHTA and FQGNSA. V shed 5 bases and J 4 bases; nucleotides not matched to a gene: 5. The CDR3 totals 14 residues. The CDR3 spells CASSAQGAGTEAFF. The CDR3 DNA is TGTGCCAGCAGCGCACAGGGGGCGGGCACTGAAGCTTTCTTT. Full variable domain (missing parts from reference TRBV7-2 and TRBJ1-1): GAGVSQSPSNKVTEKGKDVELRCDPISGHTALYWYRQSLGQGLEFLIYFQGNSAPDKSGLPSDRFSAERTGGSVSTLTIQRTQQEDSAVYLCASSAQGAGTEAFFGQGTRLTVV.

The rearrangement joins TRBV27 to TRBJ2-3; TRBD2 might be the D (7 bases). The CDR3 spans 16 residues. The V gene lost 2 bases and the J gene lost 3 bases, with 15 bases spanning the gap. Germline CDR1 and CDR2: MNHEY and SMNVEV (reference sequence). The CDR3 nucleotides are TGTGCCAGCAGTTTAAGGCGGGGGCTCGGAACAGATACGCAGTATTTT. Protein: CASSLRRGLGTDTQYF.

The chain uses TRBV5-5 and TRBJ2-7; perhaps TRBD2 as D (7 bases). CDR1 and CDR2 (germline): SGHKS, YYEKEE (reference sequence). The CDR3 sequence is 14 residues long. Trimming cost V 4 bases and J 2 bases, with 13 bases left between them. CDR3 sequence: CASSRGGRPYEQYF. The CDR3 region has the DNA TGTGCCAGCAGCCGCGGGGGCAGGCCCTACGAGCAGTACTTC.

The CDR3 loop reads CASSLRGQGNSPLHF. CDR3 coding DNA: TGTGCCAGCTCCCTTAGGGGACAGGGAAATTCACCCCTCCACTTT. V usage is TRBV7-2 and J usage is TRBJ1-6; 9 bases fit TRBD1. The germline CDR1 and CDR2 sequences are SGHTA and FQGNSA. The V segment lost 8 bases and the J segment 7 bases; nucleotides outside the gene matches: 9. This CDR3 is 15 amino acids long.

This clone was counted a single time. V is TRBV5-6 and J is TRBJ2-7; TRBD1 matches 9 bases. Germline V gene lookup returns CDR1 SGHDT and CDR2 YYEEEE. CDR3 size: 17 residues. Germline trimming cut 2 bases from V and 1 base from J; bases unmatched to any gene: 10. CDR3 in amino acids: CASSFVQGTGISYEQYF. Here the CDR3 DNA reads TGTGCCAGCAGCTTCGTTCAAGGGACAGGGATTTCCTACGAGCAGTACTTC. The full variable domain, in which reference TRBV5-6 and TRBJ2-7 provide the parts outside the CDR3, is DAGVTQSPTHLIKTRGQQVTLRCSPKSGHDTVSWYQQALGQGPQFIFQYYEEEERQRGNFPDRFSGHQFPNYSSELNVNALLLGDSALYLCASSFVQGTGISYEQYFGPGTRLTVT.

This clone showed up just once. This chain links TRBV28 with TRBJ2-2; TRBD1 might be the D (6 bases). CDR3 length: 14 amino acids. Germline CDR1 MDHEN, CDR2 SYDVKM. V lost 5 bases, J lost 7 bases, and 14 bases lay in between. The CDR3 here is CASSTTGINGELFF. In nucleotides, the CDR3 is TGTGCCAGCAGTACCACAGGGATAAACGGGGAGCTGTTTTTT.

This clone was seen only once. The chain employs TRBV28 and TRBJ1-2; TRBD1 is a possible D gene (6 bases). CDR1 and CDR2 from the germline V gene are MDHEN and SYDVKM. The CDR3 consists of 16 residues. V was pared by 6 bases and J by 5 bases, with 22 bases between. The CDR3 coding sequence is TGTGCCAGCAGCCCACTAACAGGGTCCCTAGCTTATGGCTACACCTTC. Protein product: CASSPLTGSLAYGYTF.

V usage is TRBV7-2 and J usage is TRBJ2-1, with TRBD2 identical over 10 bases. Germline V CDR1 and CDR2: SGHTA, FQGNSA. This CDR3 is 16 amino acids long. J lost 3 bases, V lost 1 base, and 3 bases had no gene match. This CDR3 reads CASSLGPSGGYNEQFF. The DNA of the CDR3 is TGTGCCAGCAGCTTAGGTCCTAGCGGGGGCTACAATGAGCAGTTCTTC.

The chain carries TRBV4-1 and TRBJ1-6; TRBD1 matches 10 bases. The CDR3 covers 16 residues. The germline CDR1 and CDR2 sequences are MGHRA and YSYEKL. Losses at the gene ends were 1 base for V and 10 bases for J; bases not matched to a gene: 7. For the CDR3, the DNA is TGCGCCAGCAGCCAAGCCGACAGGGGGCTAGGGTCACCCCTCCACTTT. Translated: CASSQADRGLGSPLHF.